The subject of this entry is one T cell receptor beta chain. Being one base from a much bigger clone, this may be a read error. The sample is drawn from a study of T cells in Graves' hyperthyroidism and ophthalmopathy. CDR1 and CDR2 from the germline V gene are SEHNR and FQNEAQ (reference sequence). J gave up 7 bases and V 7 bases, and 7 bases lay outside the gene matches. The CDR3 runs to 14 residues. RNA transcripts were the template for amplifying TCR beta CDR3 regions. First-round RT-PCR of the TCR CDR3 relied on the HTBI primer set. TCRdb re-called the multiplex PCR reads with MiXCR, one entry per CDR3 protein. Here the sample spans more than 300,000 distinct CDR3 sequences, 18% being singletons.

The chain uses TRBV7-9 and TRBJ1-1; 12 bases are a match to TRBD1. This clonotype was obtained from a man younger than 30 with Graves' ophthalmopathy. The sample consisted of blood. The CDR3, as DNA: TGTGCCAGCACCTACCGGGACAGGGGGCTTGAAGCTTTCTTT. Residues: CASTYRDRGLEAFF.